This entry features one T cell receptor (beta chain) sequence. This record comes from a study of blood T cell repertoires in COVID-19. Only in-frame clones appear in the TCRdb table, and some are missing; sequencing was by immunoSEQ multiplex PCR. Among 100,000 to 120,000 clones, nearly 90% were seen once, and the ten largest hold around 4.8%. Sequenced: peripheral blood. The sequence was collected from a human donor in a cohort sampled during active COVID-19.

The DNA for the CDR3 is TGTGCCAGCAGACTCGGACTAGTTCAAGAGACCCAGTACTTC. This codes for CASRLGLVQETQYF. V and J are TRBV6-6 and TRBJ2-5; 7 bases are shared with TRBD2. V shed 6 bases and J 2 bases; nucleotides not matched to a gene: 6. CDR3 length: 14 residues. Germline assignment: CDR1 MNHNY and CDR2 SVGAGI (reference sequence).